These 12 T cell receptor beta chains share one sample of origin, sequenced in a study of blood T cell repertoires in COVID-19. This table comes from immunoSEQ multiplex PCR, and its TCRdb copy is limited to in-frame clones, with some not included. The sample contains approximately 270,000 clones, roughly 84% of which appear only once. Sample: peripheral blood. The origin of the receptors is a human donor with COVID-19, enrolled during active disease. The donor label of this sample is uncertain.

The chain joins TRBV7-2 to TRBJ1-2; 8 bases are a match to TRBD1. Germline values: CDR1 SGHTA, CDR2 FQGNSA. Trimming at V came to 5 bases and at J to 4 bases, leaving 9 bases not matched to a gene. This CDR3 is built from 15 residues. CDR3 sequence: CASSPTTGEAYGYTF. CDR3 nucleotides: TGTGCCAGCAGCCCGACGACAGGGGAGGCCTATGGCTACACCTTC.

Only one count was recorded for this clone. The rearrangement uses TRBV12-3 or TRBV12-4 and TRBJ2-3; D not certain. V dropped 8 bases and J dropped 6 bases, with 12 bases sitting between them. CDR3 size: 12 residues. CDR3 sequence: CASAPPGDTQYF. For the CDR3, the DNA is TGTGCCAGCGCCCCGCCCGGTGATACGCAGTATTTT.

J is TRBJ1-2 and V is TRBV28; D unresolved. Germline values: CDR1 MDHEN, CDR2 SYDVKM. The V gene lost 2 bases and the J gene lost 0 bases, with 7 bases spanning the gap. CDR3 length: 14 residues. The CDR3 region has the DNA TGTGCCAGCAGTTTACAGGTAGCTAACTATGGCTACACCTTC. Amino acids: CASSLQVANYGYTF.

V gene TRBV7-2 combines with J gene TRBJ2-3, with 10 bases identical to TRBD1. This CDR3 contains 17 residues. Germline V gene data show CDR1 as SGHTA and CDR2 as FQGNSA. Trimming removed 5 bases from V and 2 bases from J; junction bases left unmatched: 10. The CDR3 DNA is TGTGCCAGCAGCGCCCAGTCCGGGACAGGGGTCACAGATACGCAGTATTTT. Translated: CASSAQSGTGVTDTQYF.

This CDR3 reads CASSQGTDYTGELFF. The CDR3 region has the DNA TGTGCCAGCAGCCAGGGGACAGACTACACCGGGGAGCTGTTTTTT. The chain is built from TRBV11-1 and TRBJ2-2; TRBD1 agrees at 7 bases. Per the germline V gene, CDR1 is SGHAT and CDR2 is FQDESV (reference sequence). V trimming: 5 bases; J trimming: 3 bases; junction bases outside the gene matches: 6. The CDR3 has 15 amino acids.

The CDR3 bases are TGTGCCAGCCGGCAAAGCGGGAGTTGGGGCACAGATACGCAGTATTTT. The encoded protein is CASRQSGSWGTDTQYF. The V and J genes are TRBV7-2 and TRBJ2-3, with TRBD2 matching over 8 bases. The CDR3 loop spans 16 amino acids. Trimming at V came to 8 bases and at J to 1 base, leaving 11 bases not matched to a gene. In germline, CDR1 is SGHTA, CDR2 FQGNSA.

The V call is TRBV10-3, the J call TRBJ1-1, with D uncertain. The V gene lost 0 bases and the J gene lost 1 base, with 6 bases spanning the gap. The CDR3 is 14 residues long. Germline-derived CDR1 and CDR2 are ENHRY and SYGVKD. This chain's CDR3 is CAISESRGNTEAFF. DNA of the CDR3: TGTGCCATCAGTGAGTCGAGAGGGAACACTGAAGCTTTCTTT.

The chain employs TRBV11-2 and TRBJ1-3; the D is unclear. CDR3 length: 14 amino acids. Germline CDR1 and CDR2: SGHAT and FQNNGV. Trimming shortened V by 0 bases and J by 1 base, and 4 bases separated the two germline ends. This CDR3 reads CASSLETSGNTIYF. The CDR3 nucleotides are TGTGCCAGCAGCTTAGAAACATCTGGAAACACCATATATTTT.

This clone was seen once. The V call is TRBV5-5, the J call TRBJ1-1; D is undetermined. With 3 bases removed from V and 1 base from J, the gap between germline ends came to 7 bases. The germline CDR1 and CDR2 sequences are SGHKS and YYEKEE (reference sequence). This CDR3 spans 13 amino acids. CDR3 nucleotides: TGTGCCAGCAGCTGGGGAGGGAACACTGAAGCTTTCTTT. Translating it yields CASSWGGNTEAFF. Variable domain in full (rest from reference TRBV5-5 and TRBJ1-1): DAGVTQSPTHLIKTRGQQVTLRCSPISGHKSVSWYQQVLGQGPQFIFQYYEKEERGRGNFPDRFSARQFPNYSSELNVNALLLGDSALYLCASSWGGNTEAFFGQGTRLTVV.

This clone has just a few counts. The chain recombines TRBV7-2 with TRBJ1-1; D remains unclear. The CDR3 is 14 amino acids. Between the trimmed V and J ends, which lost 3 bases and 0 bases, there was a span of 8 bases. The germline gives CDR1 SGHTA, CDR2 FQGNSA. The CDR3 DNA reads as TGTGCCAGCAGCTTCGGGGTCCTGAACACTGAAGCTTTCTTT. This translates into CASSFGVLNTEAFF.

The chain combines TRBV5-8 with TRBJ2-7, with 8 bases identical to TRBD2. The V gene's germline CDR1 is SGHTS and CDR2 YDEGEE. This CDR3 has 14 amino acids. V gave up 0 bases and J gave up 2 bases; unmatched junction bases: 1. CDR3 region: CASSLELAAYEQYF. The DNA for the CDR3 is TGTGCCAGCAGCTTGGAACTAGCGGCCTACGAGCAGTACTTC. Using reference TRBV5-8 and TRBJ2-7 for the parts outside the CDR3, the full variable domain is EAGVTQSPTHLIKTRGQQATLRCSPISGHTSVYWYQQALGLGLQFLLWYDEGEERNRGNFPPRFSGRQFPNYSSELNVNALELEDSALYLCASSLELAAYEQYFGPGTRLTVT.

A few counts support this clone. The V and J genes are TRBV4-1 and TRBJ1-3, with 9 bases fitting TRBD1. The V and J ends lost 4 bases and 2 bases, in that order; junction bases with no gene match: 9. This CDR3 has 17 residues. Germline V CDR1 and CDR2: MGHRA, YSYEKL. CDR3 DNA sequence: TGCGCCAGCAGCCCCCCCTCCGGGACAGGGACTGGAAACACCATATATTTT. As protein: CASSPPSGTGTGNTIYF.